This TCR beta chain was sequenced for a study of CD8 T cells in Susac syndrome. This CDR3 is 17 amino acids long. Random hexamers were used to reverse transcribe an amount of about 0.5 to 1 ug RNA. Amplification of TCR beta CDR3 was carried out by immunoSEQ multiplex PCR, which covered 54 Vbeta and 13 Jbeta segments. TCRdb ran MiXCR on the immunoSEQ multiplex PCR reads and lists one entry per CDR3 protein. Here the sample spans 95,000 to 150,000 distinct CDR3 sequences, around 95% being singletons. The chain uses TRBV21-1 and TRBJ2-3; the table calls TRBD1, which could not be checked here. TRBV21-1 is shown as a pseudogene. Sequenced: CD4+ T cells from PBMCs. The origin of this receptor is a human donor in good health. As DNA, the CDR3 is TGTGCCAGCAGCAACCCCTCTGACGGGCCTAGCACAGATACGCAGTATTTT. Translation gives CASSNPSDGPSTDTQYF.